This TCR beta chain was captured by sequencing in a study of beta chain features in type 1 diabetes. Reverse transcribing all isolated RNA meant expressed TCRB transcripts were sequenced. Profiling relied on immunoSEQ multiplex PCR, and the TCRdb table lists in-frame clones only, not all of them. Of roughly 340,000 clones listed, 13% were seen once; the top ten hold 0.015%. Germline loops: CDR1 SGHRS, CDR2 YFSETQ. The CDR3 length is 12 residues. Trimming stripped 4 bases from V and 3 bases from J, with 6 bases between. The study, taken as a whole, reports: Moderate but significant shortening of TCRB CDR3s was recorded in all four CD4+ subsets from Type 1 diabetes patients.

Concerning this clone: Its antigen is not identified.

The sequenced sample consisted of naive CD4+ T cells from blood. The receptor comes from a young woman with type 1 diabetes. The rearrangement joins TRBV5-1 to TRBJ2-3, with no clear D. The CDR3 is CASSVTTDTQYF. The CDR3 DNA reads as TGCGCCAGCAGCGTGACAACAGATACGCAGTATTTT.